Sequencing of this T cell receptor (beta chain) was carried out in a study of T cells in Graves' hyperthyroidism and ophthalmopathy. TCR beta CDR3 region amplification was performed from RNA transcripts. When the TCR CDR3 underwent first-round RT-PCR, the HTBI primer set was used. One entry per CDR3 protein, called by TCRdb with MiXCR from the multiplex PCR reads. The sample records more than 450,000 distinct CDR3 sequences, around 20% being singletons. A remark on this clonotype: Its specificity is unknown.

This CDR3 has 17 amino acids. Germline trimming cut 0 bases from V and 3 bases from J; bases unmatched to any gene: 7. Germline values: CDR1 SGHRS, CDR2 YFSETQ. Overall study results and limits: Onset of ophthalmopathy came a median 6.5 months after the model predicted it.

The specimen was blood. This sequence was found in a man aged 40-49 years with Graves' ophthalmopathy. The V gene is TRBV5-1, the J gene TRBJ2-2; TRBD1 matches 8 bases. The CDR3 here is CASSLDRGYSDTGELFF. In nucleotides, the CDR3 is TGCGCCAGCAGCTTGGACAGGGGGTATTCCGACACCGGGGAGCTGTTTTTT.